A single sample is the source of the 17 T cell receptor beta chains below, sequenced in a study of cytomegalovirus exposure and HLA in healthy donors. Primers for the PCR totalled 60 Vbeta and 13 Jbeta. Clones were read by immunoSEQ multiplex PCR, and TCRdb kept only the in-frame ones, dropping some. The table has 150,000 to 200,000 clones, roughly four fifths seen once; the top ten hold around 2%. Sequencing was done on a sample of PBMCs. Receptors originate from a woman aged 25 to 39 in good health and CMV-seropositive.

The chain couples TRBV10-2 to TRBJ2-2; D possibly corresponds to TRBD2 (6 bases). The germline gives CDR1 WSHSY, CDR2 SAAADI. Trimming left V 10 bases short and J 4 bases short, with 19 bases between. The CDR3 runs 15 residues. The CDR3 here is CATEEGRRATGELFF. Written as DNA, the CDR3 is TGCGCCACCGAGGAGGGCAGAAGGGCCACCGGGGAGCTGTTTTTT.

The chain has TRBV5-6 and TRBJ2-2; TRBD2 might be the D (7 bases). The CDR3 sequence is 14 residues long. Germline loops: CDR1 SGHDT, CDR2 YYEEEE. V was clipped by 1 base and J by 4 bases, with 8 bases between them. The CDR3 loop reads CASSLRGGTGELFF. DNA of the CDR3: TGTGCCAGCAGCTTGAGGGGGGGCACCGGGGAGCTGTTTTTT. The full variable domain, in which reference TRBV5-6 and TRBJ2-2 provide the parts outside the CDR3, is DAGVTQSPTHLIKTRGQQVTLRCSPKSGHDTVSWYQQALGQGPQFIFQYYEEEERQRGNFPDRFSGHQFPNYSSELNVNALLLGDSALYLCASSLRGGTGELFFGEGSRLTVL.

This chain uses TRBV4-3 with TRBJ1-3; perhaps TRBD1 as D (6 bases). The length of the CDR3 is 16 residues. Trimming shortened V by 2 bases and J by 1 base, and 12 bases separated the two germline ends. Germline CDR1 and CDR2: LGHNA and YSLEER. In nucleotides, the CDR3 is TGCGCCAGCAGCCAATTAGGGGGACCGTCTGGAAACACCATATATTTT. Translation gives CASSQLGGPSGNTIYF.

The DNA for the CDR3 is TGTGCCAGCAGCTGGGGGCTAGCGGGGGGATGGTCCCTCGAGCAGTACTTC. The encoded protein is CASSWGLAGGWSLEQYF. The chain has TRBV28 and TRBJ2-7; 11 bases are shared with TRBD2. The CDR3 has 17 residues. Trimming cost V 6 bases and J 6 bases; bases outside gene matches: 16. CDR1 MDHEN and CDR2 SYDVKM come from the germline V gene.

The V and J genes are TRBV7-9 and TRBJ2-1; 8 bases map to TRBD2. The CDR3 consists of 16 residues. CDR1 SEHNR and CDR2 FQNEAQ come from the germline V gene (reference sequence). The trim removed 5 bases at V and 0 bases at J, leaving 6 bases unmatched. The CDR3: CASSQGLGSSYNEQFF. The CDR3 region has the DNA TGTGCCAGCAGCCAGGGACTAGGCAGCTCCTACAATGAGCAGTTCTTC.

This chain links TRBV4-1 with TRBJ1-2; D gene uncertain. From germline, CDR1 is MGHRA and CDR2 YSYEKL. CDR3 size: 13 residues. V lost 0 bases to trimming and J lost 3 bases, with 5 bases between them. As DNA, the CDR3 is TGCGCCAGCAGCCAAGATCGGTACTATGGCTACACCTTC. This codes for CASSQDRYYGYTF.

CDR3 sequence: CATSRGVGGGRADTQYF. The DNA for the CDR3 is TGTGCCACCAGCAGAGGGGTAGGGGGGGGGCGGGCAGATACGCAGTATTTT. The chain carries TRBV15 and TRBJ2-3; tentatively, D is TRBD2 (7 bases). The CDR3 consists of 17 residues. CDR1 LNHNV and CDR2 YYDKDF come from the germline V gene (reference sequence). Trimming removed 1 base from V and 4 bases from J, with 18 bases in between.

In its sample, this clone was seen once. The V and J genes are TRBV7-8 and TRBJ2-6; D possibly corresponds to TRBD1 (6 bases). The length of the CDR3 is 17 residues. In germline, CDR1 is SGHVS, CDR2 FQNEAQ. Trimming removed 5 bases at V and 0 bases at J, with 14 bases between. The CDR3 reads CASSIGRTDSGANVLTF. CDR3 sequence (DNA): TGTGCCAGCAGCATTGGACGGACAGACTCTGGGGCCAACGTCCTGACTTTC.

V gene TRBV30 combines with J gene TRBJ2-2; 9 bases map to TRBD2. The CDR3 extends over 14 amino acids. V shed 4 bases, J shed 6 bases, and the junction held 6 bases outside the gene matches. The germline V gene has CDR1 GTSNPN and CDR2 SVGIG (reference sequence). The CDR3 sequence: CAWTSAGGSGELFF. CDR3 sequence (DNA): TGTGCCTGGACTTCGGCGGGAGGGTCCGGGGAGCTGTTTTTT.

This chain joins TRBV7-9 and TRBJ2-2; weak D call: TRBD1 (6 bases). CDR3 length: 12 residues. Trimming shortened V by 6 bases and J by 9 bases, and 11 bases separated the two germline ends. Per the germline V gene, CDR1 is SEHNR and CDR2 is FQNEAQ (reference sequence). This chain's CDR3 is CASRPTGRELFF. The CDR3 nucleotides read TGTGCCAGCAGACCGACAGGAAGGGAGCTGTTTTTT. Based on the CDR3 plus reference TRBV7-9 and TRBJ2-2, the full variable domain is DTGVSQNPRHKITKRGQNVTFRCDPISEHNRLYWYRQTLGQGPEFLTYFQNEAQLEKSRLLSDRFSAERPKGSFSTLEIQRTEQGDSAMYLCASRPTGRELFFGEGSRLTVL.

This chain links TRBV7-2 with TRBJ1-5; tentatively, D is TRBD1 (6 bases). V gave up 5 bases and J gave up 2 bases, with 19 bases separating them. CDR1 SGHTA and CDR2 FQGNSA come from the germline V gene. The CDR3 contains 17 residues. The CDR3 DNA sequence: TGTGCCAGCAGCCTACCGAATACAGGGTTGGGCAATCAGCCCCAGCATTTT. The encoded protein is CASSLPNTGLGNQPQHF.

This rearrangement joins TRBV11-2 to TRBJ2-3; D gene ambiguous. Between the trimmed V and J ends, which lost 1 base and 0 bases, there was a span of 5 bases. Germline V gene data show CDR1 as SGHAT and CDR2 as FQNNGV. The CDR3 is 14 amino acids. The CDR3 coding sequence is TGTGCCAGCAGCTTAGTTTCTAGCACAGATACGCAGTATTTT. This codes for CASSLVSSTDTQYF.

V gene TRBV7-2 combines with J gene TRBJ2-2; D remains unclear. Trimming left V 5 bases short and J 6 bases short, with 10 bases between. The CDR3 is 13 residues long. The V gene's germline CDR1 is SGHTA and CDR2 FQGNSA. This chain's CDR3 is CASSRSPAGELFF. The CDR3 DNA is TGTGCCAGCAGCCGATCCCCGGCCGGGGAGCTGTTTTTT. Full variable domain (remainder filled in from reference TRBV7-2 and TRBJ2-2): GAGVSQSPSNKVTEKGKDVELRCDPISGHTALYWYRQSLGQGLEFLIYFQGNSAPDKSGLPSDRFSAERTGGSVSTLTIQRTQQEDSAVYLCASSRSPAGELFFGEGSRLTVL.

The chain combines TRBV6-5 with TRBJ1-4; possibly TRBD1 for D (5 bases). Germline V CDR1 and CDR2: MNHEY, SVGAGI. CDR3 length equals 13 residues. The V end was cut by 2 bases, the J end by 12 bases, with 13 bases between. The CDR3 nucleotides read TGTGCCAGCAGTTACGGGAGGAGGGGAGAACTGTTTTTT. Protein product: CASSYGRRGELFF.

The chain links TRBV27 to TRBJ1-2; 7 positions match TRBD1. The trim removed 3 bases at V and 8 bases at J, leaving 9 bases unmatched. This CDR3 is 14 amino acids long. Germline CDR1 MNHEY, CDR2 SMNVEV (reference sequence). The CDR3 loop is CASSLSTGTFGYTF. The DNA for the CDR3 is TGTGCCAGCAGTTTGTCGACAGGGACCTTCGGCTACACCTTC.

The chain joins TRBV11-2 to TRBJ2-1, with D perhaps matching TRBD1 (5 bases). The V gene lost 0 bases and the J gene lost 2 bases, with 5 bases spanning the gap. The CDR3 covers 14 residues. CDR1 is SGHAT, CDR2 FQNNGV, per germline. The CDR3 is CASSLDRAYNEQFF. CDR3 nucleotides: TGTGCCAGCAGCTTAGACAGGGCCTACAATGAGCAGTTCTTC.

The chain combines TRBV7-8 with TRBJ1-1; TRBD1 is a possible D gene (5 bases). The CDR3 totals 14 residues. Deletions cut 2 bases from V and 4 bases from J, with 11 bases between. Germline loops: CDR1 SGHVS, CDR2 FQNEAQ. CDR3 sequence reads: CASSLTDTGTEAFF. Written as DNA, the CDR3 is TGTGCCAGCAGCTTAACTGATACAGGCACTGAAGCTTTCTTT.